The 8 T cell receptor beta chains below were found in one sample sequenced in a study of blood T cell repertoires in COVID-19. Generated by immunoSEQ multiplex PCR, the TCRdb table keeps only in-frame clones and is missing some. The sample holds fewer than 60,000 clones, about 83% seen once. Sequenced sample: peripheral blood. The origin of the receptors is a human donor in a cohort sampled during active COVID-19.

V usage is TRBV27 and J usage is TRBJ2-1; 10 positions match TRBD1. The CDR3 runs 18 residues. V lost 5 bases to trimming and J lost 6 bases; unmatched junction nucleotides: 16. CDR1 and CDR2 from the germline V gene are MNHEY and SMNVEV (reference sequence). The CDR3 nucleotides are TGTGCCAGCAGTCGGATTAAGACCGGGACAGGGGATCCCAATGAGCAGTTCTTC. Translated: CASSRIKTGTGDPNEQFF.

The chain couples TRBV5-1 to TRBJ2-7, with 9 positions matching TRBD1. The ends lost 4 bases at V and 5 bases at J; junction bases unmatched: 7. This CDR3 has 14 amino acids. The germline gives CDR1 SGHRS, CDR2 YFSETQ. In nucleotides, the CDR3 is TGCGCCAGCAGCCACCGGACAGGGGTCCACGAGCAGTACTTC. Protein sequence: CASSHRTGVHEQYF.

The V gene is TRBV5-4, the J gene TRBJ1-2; TRBD1 agrees at 10 bases. There are 15 residues in the CDR3. Germline values: CDR1 SGHNT, CDR2 YYREEE (reference sequence). After removal of 4 bases from V and 0 bases from J, the junction contained 3 bases not matched to a gene. CDR3 residues: CASSRQGAANYGYTF. In DNA, the CDR3 is TGTGCCAGCAGCAGACAGGGGGCTGCTAACTATGGCTACACCTTC.

This clone came up a few times. The chain carries TRBV15 and TRBJ1-1; 8 nucleotides line up with TRBD1. The V segment lost 7 bases and the J segment 7 bases; nucleotides outside the gene matches: 8. CDR3 length equals 13 residues. Germline lookup yields CDR1 LNHNV and CDR2 YYDKDF (reference sequence). CDR3 bases: TGTGCCACCAACCAGGGGGCCGGCGGTGAAGCTTTCTTT. Its translation: CATNQGAGGEAFF.

The rearrangement links TRBV6-5 to TRBJ1-4, with TRBD1 as a possible D gene (6 bases). CDR1 MNHEY and CDR2 SVGAGI come from the germline V gene. V lost 6 bases to trimming and J lost 3 bases, with 11 bases between them. The CDR3 covers 14 residues. This CDR3 is CASSRGRANEKLFF. Written as DNA, the CDR3 is TGTGCCAGCAGCAGGGGAAGGGCTAATGAAAAACTGTTTTTT.

The chain links TRBV3-1 (or the pseudogene TRBV3-2) to TRBJ1-5; 9 bases match TRBD1. The CDR3 contains 16 residues. Germline V gives CDR1 LGHDT, CDR2 YNNKEL (reference sequence). Trimming cost V 4 bases and J 4 bases; bases outside gene matches: 8. The CDR3 DNA is TGTGCCAGCAGCCCTTCGCATGGACAGGGGAATCAGCCCCAGCATTTT. Translated, it gives CASSPSHGQGNQPQHF.

The chain employs TRBV7-6 and TRBJ2-1; TRBD2 agrees at 13 bases. Germline V CDR1 and CDR2: SGHVS, FNYEAQ. V shed 5 bases, J shed 10 bases, and the junction held 8 bases outside the gene matches. The CDR3 totals 15 residues. The CDR3 bases are TGTGCCAGCAGCCCAGGACTAGCGGGGGTACGGGAGCAGTTCTTC. This codes for CASSPGLAGVREQFF.

The rearrangement links TRBV14 to TRBJ2-4, with 11 nucleotides matching TRBD2. CDR1 and CDR2 (germline): SGHDN, FVKESK. CDR3 length equals 17 residues. Unmatched junction bases numbered 6, after V lost 1 base and J lost 4 bases. CDR3 residues: CASSQGGLAEGKNIQYF. For the CDR3, the DNA is TGTGCCAGCAGCCAAGGGGGACTAGCGGAAGGGAAAAACATTCAGTACTTC.